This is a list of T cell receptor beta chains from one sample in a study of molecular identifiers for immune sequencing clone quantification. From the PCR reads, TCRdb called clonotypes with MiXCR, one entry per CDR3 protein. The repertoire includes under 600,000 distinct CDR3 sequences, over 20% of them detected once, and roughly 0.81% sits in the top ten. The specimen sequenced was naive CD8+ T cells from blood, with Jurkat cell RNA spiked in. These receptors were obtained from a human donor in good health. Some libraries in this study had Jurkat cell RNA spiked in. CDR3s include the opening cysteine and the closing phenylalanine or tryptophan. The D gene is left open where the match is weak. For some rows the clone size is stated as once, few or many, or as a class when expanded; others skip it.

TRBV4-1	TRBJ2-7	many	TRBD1	TGCGCCAGCAGCCAAGTCGAACAGGGGTGGTACGAGCAGTACTTC	CASSQVEQGWYEQYF
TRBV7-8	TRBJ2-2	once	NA	TGTGCCAGCGGCTTAGTTCGCGTCGAACCCCGGGCGAACACCGGGGAGCTGTTTTTT	CASGLVRVEPRANTGELFF
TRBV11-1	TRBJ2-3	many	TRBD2	TGTGCCAGCAGTAACCTAGCGGAAGATACGCAGTATTTT	CASSNLAEDTQYF
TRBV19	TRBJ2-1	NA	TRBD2	TGTGCCAGTAGCGCTAGCGGGAGAAGTCATGAGCAGTTCTTC	CASSASGRSHEQFF
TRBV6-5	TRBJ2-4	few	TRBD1	TGTGCCAGCAGCCCCGACAGGGCGGTCGGCATTCAGTACTTC	CASSPDRAVGIQYF
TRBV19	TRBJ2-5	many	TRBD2	TGTGCCAGTAGTAGCGGGACTAGCGGGAGTGAGACCCAGTACTTC	CASSSGTSGSETQYF
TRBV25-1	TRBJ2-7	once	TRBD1	TGTGCCAGCAGCGCACCGGGGCAGGGGGCTGACGAGCAGTACTTC	CASSAPGQGADEQYF
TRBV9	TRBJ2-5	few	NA	TGTGCCAGCAGCGTAGTCTCCAGGTCTGGGGAGACCCAGTACTTC	CASSVVSRSGETQYF
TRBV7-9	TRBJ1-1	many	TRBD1	TGTGCCAGCAGCTTCACAGGGGAGCACACTGAAGCTTTCTTT	CASSFTGEHTEAFF
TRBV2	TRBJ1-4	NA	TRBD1	TGTGCCAGCAGTCGGACAGGGCCAGTTCCGGGCATGAATGAAAAACTGTTTTTT	CASSRTGPVPGMNEKLFF
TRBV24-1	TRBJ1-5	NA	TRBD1	TGTGCCACCAGTGATTCTACAGGGGGCTATCTGCCCCAGCATTTT	CATSDSTGGYLPQHF